Included here is one T cell receptor beta chain sequence, with context. The antigen is unknown. Amplification used 60 Vbeta primers and 13 Jbeta primers. Clones were read by immunoSEQ multiplex PCR, and TCRdb kept only the in-frame ones, dropping some. The sample consists of some 110,000 clones, less than 85% of them appearing once. V dropped 2 bases and J dropped 3; count of bases not matched to a gene: 6. This CDR3 comprises 15 residues. Germline-derived CDR1 and CDR2 are SGHNT and YYREEE (reference sequence). The data originate from a study of cytomegalovirus exposure and HLA in healthy donors. Study observations and caveats: It was shown in a later analysis that HLA-associated TCR beta chains were more clonally expanded than other, equally common chains. Later on, an analysis found that several of the most significant clusters appeared to be linked to common viral pathogens, which included parvovirus B19. Some public TCRs appeared in many individuals, while most sequences were rare.

The sequencing sample was made of PBMCs. The chain has TRBV5-4 and TRBJ2-7, with 9 bases matching TRBD1. The receptor was derived from a woman aged 18 to 35 in good health and CMV-seropositive. The CDR3 DNA is TGTGCCAGCAGCTTCAGGGACAGGGTCCACTACGAGCAGTACTTC. Translated, it gives CASSFRDRVHYEQYF.